The 24 T cell receptor beta chains below were found in one sample sequenced in a study of blood T cells in healthy people across ages (dated by TCRdb to the mid-2010s). Library method: 5' RACE. The sequencing machine was an Illumina HiSeq 2500. The second PCR ran for roughly 7 to 12 cycles and used a J-beta primer mix along with a sample-barcoded 5' primer. TCRdb itself trimmed the public reads at Q25 with fastp, ran MiXCR and retained productive beta chains. For every CDR3 protein sequence, its rows merge into one entry that carries the most common genes and DNA. The sample yields about 830,000 distinct CDR3 sequences; about 59% were counted once. Around 30% of the sample lies in the top ten. Sequencing used blood. These receptor sequences come from a man aged 30 to 45 in good health.

The V gene is TRBV6-6, the J gene TRBJ2-5; D remains ambiguous. CDR1 and CDR2 from the germline V gene are MNHNY and SVGAGI (reference sequence). There are 12 residues in the CDR3. Deletions cut 6 bases from V and 3 bases from J, with 8 bases between. CDR3 sequence reads: CASRTREETQYF. For the CDR3, the DNA is TGTGCCAGCAGAACAAGGGAAGAGACCCAGTACTTC.

This clonotype was seen a handful of times. Here the CDR3 DNA reads TGTGCCACCAGCACAAGGGACAGAGTCTATGGCTACACCTTC. Translating gives CATSTRDRVYGYTF. This chain connects TRBV15 to TRBJ1-2; 7 positions agree with TRBD1. This CDR3 is built from 14 residues. From germline, CDR1 is LNHNV and CDR2 YYDKDF (reference sequence). V trimming: 4 bases; J trimming: 4 bases; junction bases outside the gene matches: 6.

The rearrangement links TRBV3-1 to TRBJ1-6, with D unresolved. This CDR3 has 15 residues. Germline V CDR1 and CDR2: LGHDT, YNNKEL (reference sequence). The V end was cut by 1 base, the J end by 5 bases, with 9 bases between. CDR3 sequence reads: CASSQGQIHNSPLHF. The CDR3 DNA reads TGTGCCAGCAGCCAAGGACAAATACATAATTCACCCCTCCACTTT.

Of note for this clonotype: With a much larger clone just one base away, this may be a read error. The chain joins TRBV4-3 to TRBJ1-2, with a weak D call TRBD1 (5 bases). The CDR3 is 18 amino acids. Germline assignment: CDR1 LGHNA and CDR2 YSLEER. V dropped 0 bases and J dropped 0 bases, with 17 bases sitting between them. CDR3 coding DNA: TGCGCCAGCAGCCAAGATCCTGAGGGGACCCAAACTAACTATGGCTACACCTTC. This codes for CASSQDPEGTQTNYGYTF.

For this clonotype: A much larger clone lies one base from this, so it may be a read error. V gene TRBV10-3 combines with J gene TRBJ2-6; the match to TRBD2 covers 9 bases. The J segment lost 6 bases and the V segment lost 8 bases, leaving 14 bases of the junction unmatched. CDR3 length equals 17 residues. Per the germline V gene, CDR1 is ENHRY and CDR2 is SYGVKD. As DNA, the CDR3 is TGTGCCATCGCAGGCGGGGGGGGAGGTGTGTTGGCCAACGTCCTGACTTTC. Translation gives CAIAGGGGGVLANVLTF.

V gene TRBV20-1 combines with J gene TRBJ2-7; D perhaps matches TRBD1 (6 bases). Trimming took 6 bases from V and 4 from J, leaving 19 bases between them. This CDR3 is built from 14 residues. Looked up from germline, CDR1 is DFQATT and CDR2 is SNEGSKA (reference sequence). CDR3 loop: CSAPRTELKYEQYF. In nucleotides, the CDR3 is TGCAGTGCCCCCAGGACAGAGTTAAAATACGAGCAGTACTTC.

This rearrangement joins TRBV6-2 or TRBV6-3 to TRBJ2-1; 9 positions match TRBD1. This CDR3 is 16 amino acids long. Germline trimming cut 5 bases from V and 3 bases from J; bases unmatched to any gene: 8. Germline lookup yields CDR1 MNHEY and CDR2 SVGEGT. The CDR3 is CASSDAGTGIYNEQFF. The CDR3 region has the DNA TGTGCCAGCAGTGACGCCGGGACAGGGATCTACAATGAGCAGTTCTTC.

The J gene is TRBJ2-1, the V gene TRBV7-9; D gene unclear. V gave up 1 base and J gave up 7 bases, with 8 bases separating them. Germline V gene sequence: CDR1 SEHNR, CDR2 FQNEAQ (reference sequence). The CDR3 length is 13 residues. The chain's CDR3 is CASSLDLKNEQFF. DNA for the CDR3: TGTGCCAGCAGCTTAGACCTGAAGAATGAGCAGTTCTTC.

V and J are TRBV7-2 and TRBJ2-5; TRBD2 aligns across 9 bases. The germline V gene encodes CDR1 SGHTA and CDR2 FQGNSA. The CDR3 totals 16 residues. Trimming took 3 bases from V and 5 from J; bases not matched to a gene: 10. CDR3 protein: CASSFSGGPAGETQYF. For the CDR3, the DNA is TGTGCCAGCAGCTTCAGCGGGGGGCCAGCAGGGGAGACCCAGTACTTC.

The rearrangement joins TRBV6-2 or TRBV6-3 to TRBJ2-1; 8 positions agree with TRBD1. CDR3 length: 16 amino acids. The germline V gene has CDR1 MNHEY and CDR2 SVGEGT. With V trimmed by 0 bases and J by 4 bases, 5 bases remained unmatched. The CDR3 reads CASSYSTGALYNEQFF. The CDR3 bases are TGTGCCAGCAGTTACTCGACAGGGGCCCTTTACAATGAGCAGTTCTTC.

This rearrangement joins TRBV2 to TRBJ2-7, with D uncertain. The CDR3 runs 14 residues. Looked up from germline, CDR1 is SNHLY and CDR2 is FYNNEI. V was trimmed by 7 bases and J by 0 bases, leaving 13 bases between them. CDR3 in amino acids: CASIPPGSSYEQYF. The DNA of the CDR3 is TGTGCCAGCATTCCGCCGGGTAGCTCCTACGAGCAGTACTTC.

This chain links TRBV29-1 with TRBJ2-3; D gene uncertain. Germline CDR1 SQVTM, CDR2 ANQGSEA. The CDR3 runs to 10 residues. The V end was cut by 6 bases, the J end by 3 bases, with 4 bases between. CDR3: CSVHTDTQYF. DNA for the CDR3: TGCAGCGTGCATACAGATACGCAGTATTTT.

This chain connects TRBV21-1 to TRBJ1-2; TRBD1 was called by the table and not checked on the DNA. TRBV21-1 is designated a pseudogene. This CDR3 region has 17 residues. CDR3 in DNA: TGTGTCAGCAGCCGAACACCCCGGGACGGAGCTAACTGTGGCTACACCTTC. Translation gives CVSSRTPRDGANCGYTF.

This clonotype occurred a few times. This rearrangement joins TRBV9 to TRBJ2-1; D is perhaps TRBD2 (7 bases). CDR1 is SGDLS, CDR2 YYNGEE, per germline. The CDR3 is 19 amino acids. V was clipped by 3 bases and J by 1 base, with 23 bases between them. CDR3 region: CASSASGGLGKFSYNEQFF. DNA for the CDR3: TGTGCCAGCAGCGCCTCCGGGGGGCTAGGCAAGTTTTCCTACAATGAGCAGTTCTTC.

This rearrangement joins TRBV6-5 to TRBJ2-6; the D call may be TRBD1 or TRBD2 (5 bases each). CDR1 and CDR2 (germline): MNHEY, SVGAGI. Trimming removed 6 bases from V and 3 bases from J, with 15 bases in between. CDR3 size: 16 residues. The CDR3 DNA sequence: TGTGCCAGCAGCTCCGAGGGACGTGGTGGGGCCAACGTCCTGACTTTC. Translated, it gives CASSSEGRGGANVLTF.

Only a few counts were recorded for this clonotype. V usage is TRBV20-1 and J usage is TRBJ2-7; TRBD2 matches 9 bases. Germline V gene sequence: CDR1 DFQATT, CDR2 SNEGSKA (reference sequence). The V and J ends lost 1 base and 7 bases, in that order; junction bases with no gene match: 8. The CDR3 loop spans 14 amino acids. CDR3 residues: CSARAGTSLEEQYF. The CDR3 bases are TGCAGTGCTAGAGCCGGGACTAGCCTGGAAGAGCAGTACTTC.

This clonotype was recorded at least ten times. A much larger clone differs by one base, so this may be a read error. This chain uses TRBV12-3 or TRBV12-4 with TRBJ2-7, with TRBD2 as a possible D gene (5 bases). Trimming pared 6 bases from V and 6 bases from J, leaving 18 bases between. The CDR3 totals 14 residues. In DNA, the CDR3 is TGTGCCAGCAGCGGGGTGGGTAGTCGAGGCGAGCAGTACTTC. As protein: CASSGVGSRGEQYF.

With regard to this clonotype: Germline is not matched at one junction end, which may reflect a read error. The rearrangement uses TRBV12-3 or TRBV12-4 and TRBJ1-2, with D perhaps matching TRBD1 (5 bases). This CDR3 contains 13 residues. The CDR3 nucleotides are TGTGCTAGCAGAGGGACCGCTAACTATGGCTACACCTTC. Translation: CASRGTANYGYTF.

The CDR3: CASSTQGDSYNEQFF. DNA of the CDR3: TGCGCCAGCAGCACCCAGGGTGACTCCTACAATGAGCAGTTCTTC. This rearrangement joins TRBV5-1 to TRBJ2-1; D is perhaps TRBD1 (5 bases). The CDR3 is 15 residues long. V lost 4 bases and J lost 0, with 11 bases in between. Germline-derived CDR1 and CDR2 are SGHRS and YFSETQ.

V gene TRBV11-2 combines with J gene TRBJ2-7, with no clear D. V lost 1 base and J lost 5, with 6 bases in between. Germline V lookup: CDR1 SGHAT, CDR2 FQNNGV. The CDR3 runs 12 residues. CDR3 protein: CASSLVIDEQYF. CDR3 coding DNA: TGTGCCAGCAGCTTAGTCATCGACGAGCAGTACTTC.

This clonotype was counted a few times. The gene calls are TRBV5-6 and TRBJ1-5, with D possibly matching TRBD1 (5 bases). The CDR3 runs to 15 residues. The ends were cut back, 2 bases at V and 3 bases at J, with 12 bases in the middle. Germline V gene lookup returns CDR1 SGHDT and CDR2 YYEEEE. CDR3 in DNA: TGTGCCAGCAGCTTCAGACGAGGGGACAATCAGCCCCAGCATTTT. It is translated as CASSFRRGDNQPQHF.

This sequence joins TRBV20-1 and TRBJ2-5; weak D call: TRBD2 (6 bases). In germline, CDR1 is DFQATT, CDR2 SNEGSKA (reference sequence). The CDR3 is 14 residues long. Trimming pared 0 bases from V and 3 bases from J, leaving 11 bases between. The CDR3 DNA is TGCAGTGCTAGAGAGAGGACGGGGGAAGAGACCCAGTACTTC. It specifies CSARERTGEETQYF.

This clonotype has more than one count but fewer than ten. This sequence joins TRBV4-3 and TRBJ2-6; no definite D call. From germline, CDR1 is LGHNA and CDR2 YSLEER. The CDR3 runs 17 residues. V lost 0 bases and J lost 2, with 11 bases in between. The CDR3 sequence is CASSQEWDKAGANVLTF. The DNA for the CDR3 is TGCGCCAGCAGCCAAGAATGGGATAAGGCTGGGGCCAACGTCCTGACTTTC.

This clonotype was detected a few times. The chain couples TRBV3-1 to TRBJ1-5; unclear D gene. With 0 bases removed from V and 4 bases from J, the gap between germline ends came to 7 bases. Germline values: CDR1 LGHDT, CDR2 YNNKEL (reference sequence). The CDR3 length is 14 residues. The CDR3, as DNA: TGTGCCAGCAGCCAAGATTCCCAGAATCAGCCCCAGCATTTT. Translation: CASSQDSQNQPQHF.